This entry lists 19 T cell receptor beta chains sequenced from one sample in a study of blood T cells in healthy people across ages. Using a J-beta primer mix together with a sample-barcoded 5' primer, a second PCR was run for roughly 6 to 12 cycles. In TCRdb, the 5' RACE reads were re-called with MiXCR into one record per CDR3 protein. The sample lists approximately 800,000 distinct CDR3 sequences; 35% to 40% were seen once. Sequenced: blood. The source is a young man in good health.

This clonotype has just a few counts. The chain links TRBV20-1 to TRBJ2-6, with 9 bases fitting TRBD1. With V trimmed by 3 bases and J by 2 bases, 8 bases remained unmatched. Germline V gives CDR1 DFQATT, CDR2 SNEGSKA (reference sequence). There are 17 residues in the CDR3. CDR3 amino acids: CSARSGTGFAGANVLTF. The CDR3 DNA is TGCAGTGCTAGGTCCGGGACAGGGTTTGCTGGGGCCAACGTCCTGACTTTC.

The chain links TRBV6-2 or TRBV6-3 to TRBJ2-7, with D perhaps matching TRBD2 (6 bases). The V end lost 2 bases, the J end lost 2 bases, and 28 bases lay between the germline ends. Germline loops: CDR1 MNHEY, CDR2 SVGEGT. This CDR3 is 20 amino acids long. Written as DNA, the CDR3 is TGTGCCAGCAGTTACGGGATTAGCGGAGGAGGAGCTCCCTTAACCTACGAGCAGTACTTC. Translating it yields CASSYGISGGGAPLTYEQYF.

This clonotype was counted at least ten times. V is TRBV5-1 and J is TRBJ2-5; TRBD1 agrees at 10 bases. The germline gives CDR1 SGHRS, CDR2 YFSETQ. Losses at the gene ends were 4 bases for V and 4 bases for J; bases not matched to a gene: 1. This CDR3 has 13 amino acids. CDR3 nucleotide sequence: TGCGCCAGCAGCAGGGACAGGGGAGAGACCCAGTACTTC. Translating it yields CASSRDRGETQYF. Supplemented by reference TRBV5-1 and TRBJ2-5, the full variable domain reads KAGVTQTPRYLIKTRGQQVTLSCSPISGHRSVSWYQQTPGQGLQFLFEYFSETQRNKGNFPGRFSGRQFSNSRSEMNVSTLELGDSALYLCASSRDRGETQYFGPGTRLLVL.

The rearrangement links TRBV3-1 to TRBJ2-1, with D perhaps TRBD1 or TRBD2 (5 bases each). Per germline, CDR1 LGHDT and CDR2 YNNKEL (reference sequence). V was shortened by 2 bases and J by 9 bases, with 8 bases between the two germline ends. The CDR3 runs 12 residues. The CDR3 DNA is TGTGCCAGCAGCCAATCCGGGACTGAGCAGTTCTTC. This codes for CASSQSGTEQFF.

The V and J genes are TRBV4-3 and TRBJ1-2; no clear D. The V and J ends lost 0 bases and 6 bases respectively, with 11 bases between them. Looked up from germline, CDR1 is LGHNA and CDR2 is YSLEER. This CDR3 comprises 14 residues. The CDR3 coding sequence is TGCGCCAGCAGCCAAGATGACCGCGTCCATGGCTACACCTTC. Protein sequence: CASSQDDRVHGYTF.

There are a few counts of this clonotype. V and J are TRBV12-3 or TRBV12-4 and TRBJ1-1, with a possible D match to TRBD1 (5 bases). V was trimmed by 5 bases and J by 6 bases, leaving 19 bases between them. This CDR3 is 15 amino acids long. The DNA for the CDR3 is TGTGCCAGCAGTCCAAGGGACCTACTGGGGCCTGAAGCTTTCTTT. The encoded protein is CASSPRDLLGPEAFF.

Concerning this clonotype: Relative to the germline gene, one junction end is altered; a read error may explain this. The gene calls are TRBV9 and TRBJ2-3; TRBD1 matches 7 bases. Germline CDR1 and CDR2: SGDLS and YYNGEE. This CDR3 comprises 16 residues. This chain's CDR3 is CAGSVEGAFGTDTQYF. Written as DNA, the CDR3 is TGTGCCGGCAGCGTAGAGGGGGCGTTTGGCACAGATACGCAGTATTTT.

The chain recombines TRBV14 with TRBJ1-1; D perhaps matches TRBD1 (6 bases). Germline V gene sequence: CDR1 SGHDN, CDR2 FVKESK. The ends were cut back, 1 base at V and 0 bases at J, with 12 bases in the middle. The CDR3 length is 16 residues. The CDR3 protein is CASSQGRGLMNTEAFF. CDR3 nucleotide sequence: TGTGCCAGCAGCCAAGGCAGGGGTTTAATGAACACTGAAGCTTTCTTT.

V and J are TRBV30 and TRBJ1-2; the match to TRBD1 covers 8 bases. Trimming took 2 bases from V and 7 from J; bases not matched to a gene: 9. This CDR3 comprises 14 residues. Germline values: CDR1 GTSNPN, CDR2 SVGIG (reference sequence). The CDR3 sequence: CAWSRTTGVGGYTF. DNA for the CDR3: TGTGCCTGGAGTCGAACGACAGGGGTGGGTGGCTACACCTTC.

The table lists this clonotype with many counts. The chain couples TRBV4-3 to TRBJ1-2; D is unclear. V dropped 1 base and J dropped 1 base, with 13 bases sitting between them. CDR3 length: 16 amino acids. Germline V lookup: CDR1 LGHNA, CDR2 YSLEER. The CDR3 loop is CASSQVGTEFNYGYTF. The CDR3, as DNA: TGCGCCAGCAGCCAAGTTGGTACAGAATTTAACTATGGCTACACCTTC.

About this clonotype: Relative to the germline gene, one junction end is altered; a read error may explain this. The J gene is TRBJ2-3, the V gene TRBV3-1; 13 bases line up with TRBD2. CDR3 length: 18 residues. CDR1 is LGHDT, CDR2 YNNKEL, per germline (reference sequence). This CDR3 reads CAGSLGTSGETPTDTQYF. The CDR3 DNA reads TGTGCCGGCAGCCTTGGGACTAGCGGGGAGACACCAACAGATACGCAGTATTTT.

This chain joins TRBV4-1 and TRBJ2-3; TRBD1 aligns across 9 bases. V lost 0 bases to trimming and J lost 8 bases; unmatched junction nucleotides: 33. Germline V CDR1 and CDR2: MGHRA, YSYEKL. There are 24 residues in the CDR3. The CDR3 reads CASSQDRVWGTGRKLALRSGTQYF. CDR3 in DNA: TGCGCCAGCAGCCAAGATCGTGTGTGGGGGACAGGGAGGAAACTGGCCCTACGGAGTGGTACGCAGTATTTT.

This clonotype occurred many times. The gene calls are TRBV10-3 and TRBJ2-3; 9 bases are a match to TRBD2. J was trimmed by 5 bases and V by 6 bases; bases with no gene match: 0. Germline V gene data show CDR1 as ENHRY and CDR2 as SYGVKD. CDR3 length: 12 residues. CDR3 in amino acids: CAIRAGGDTQYF. The CDR3 DNA is TGTGCCATCAGAGCGGGGGGAGATACGCAGTATTTT.

This chain connects TRBV28 to TRBJ2-7, with TRBD2 matching 8 bases. Trimming took 8 bases from V and 0 from J; bases not matched to a gene: 6. Per the germline V gene, CDR1 is MDHEN and CDR2 is SYDVKM. This CDR3 comprises 14 residues. In DNA, the CDR3 is TGTGCCAGCCAAATTAGCGGGAACTCCTACGAGCAGTACTTC. This sequence encodes CASQISGNSYEQYF.

About this clonotype itself: One end of the junction fails to match germline, which may point to a read error. The gene calls are TRBV4-1 and TRBJ1-2; D is unclear. The germline CDR1 and CDR2 sequences are MGHRA and YSYEKL. The CDR3 totals 15 residues. The CDR3 is CAGSQGGNIYYGYTF. For the CDR3, the DNA is TGCGCCGGCAGCCAAGGAGGAAATATATACTATGGCTACACCTTC.

This clonotype has only one observation. The chain joins TRBV12-3 or TRBV12-4 to TRBJ1-1, with D tentatively TRBD1 (5 bases). The CDR3 has 16 amino acids. Deletions cut 5 bases from V and 1 base from J, with 17 bases between. The CDR3 protein is CASSTGLWRGNTEAFF. The CDR3 region has the DNA TGTGCCAGCAGTACCGGGCTGTGGAGGGGGAACACTGAAGCTTTCTTT.

Many counts were recorded for this clonotype. The chain couples TRBV7-6 to TRBJ2-7; 7 nucleotides agree with TRBD1. With 1 base clipped from V and 4 bases from J, the junction kept 4 bases outside the gene matches. The germline CDR1 and CDR2 sequences are SGHVS and FNYEAQ. The length of the CDR3 is 14 residues. CDR3 DNA: TGTGCCAGCAGCTTAGGAGGGGGCGAGTACGAGCAGTACTTC. This gives the protein CASSLGGGEYEQYF.

In its sample, this clonotype was seen a few times. This sequence joins TRBV12-3 or TRBV12-4 and TRBJ2-2; 8 bases agree with TRBD1. The CDR3 length is 15 residues. V gave up 3 bases and J gave up 7 bases; unmatched junction bases: 7. As DNA, the CDR3 is TGTGCCAGCAGTTTGGGGCAGGGGGCTGTCGGGGAGCTGTTTTTT. Protein product: CASSLGQGAVGELFF.

This clonotype was recorded a few times. The chain carries TRBV20-1 and TRBJ1-1, with no clear D. CDR3 length equals 12 residues. Germline CDR1 is DFQATT and CDR2 is SNEGSKA (reference sequence). Trimming stripped 3 bases from V and 0 bases from J, with 5 bases between. CDR3 residues: CSAREVNTEAFF. CDR3 DNA: TGCAGTGCTAGGGAAGTGAACACTGAAGCTTTCTTT.